One sample yielded the 25 T cell receptor beta chains listed below, sequenced in a study of blood T cells in healthy people across ages. A second PCR, run for about 6 to 11 cycles, used a sample-barcoded 5' primer plus a J-beta primer mix. TCRdb reprocessed the 5' RACE reads via MiXCR and lists one record per CDR3 protein. The sample has approximately 880,000 distinct CDR3 sequences; 48% are singletons. The specimen was blood. The receptor set was obtained from a man aged 25-45 years in good health.

The chain recombines TRBV20-1 with TRBJ2-6; D possibly uses TRBD1 or TRBD2 (5 bases each). The germline CDR1 and CDR2 sequences are DFQATT and SNEGSKA (reference sequence). V lost 3 bases and J lost 0, with 15 bases in between. The CDR3 consists of 17 residues. In DNA form, the CDR3 reads TGCAGTGCTAGTAGCGACAGAGGGATCTCTGGGGCCAACGTCCTGACTTTC. It specifies CSASSDRGISGANVLTF.

This rearrangement joins TRBV20-1 to TRBJ1-2; D remains unclear. The germline V and J ends were trimmed by 5 bases and 3 bases, with 13 bases remaining between them. From germline, CDR1 is DFQATT and CDR2 SNEGSKA (reference sequence). There are 13 residues in the CDR3. DNA of the CDR3: TGCAGTGCTCTTTCTTCGGGGTACTATGGCTACACCTTC. It translates to CSALSSGYYGYTF.

This clonotype was detected many times. The genes are TRBV5-1 and TRBJ2-5; the D is unclear. Germline V CDR1 and CDR2: SGHRS, YFSETQ. Deletions cut 0 bases from V and 2 bases from J, with 11 bases between. The CDR3 extends over 15 amino acids. The CDR3: CASSLVGATQETQYF. The CDR3 nucleotides read TGCGCCAGCAGCTTGGTAGGAGCGACTCAAGAGACCCAGTACTTC.

A few counts support this clonotype. V gene TRBV4-2 combines with J gene TRBJ1-4, with D hard to call. Trimming took 0 bases from V and 8 from J, leaving 13 bases between them. Germline loops: CDR1 LGHNA, CDR2 YNFKEQ. The CDR3 consists of 15 residues. The CDR3 region has the DNA TGTGCCAGCAGCCAAGATCCTAGAGGGAACGAAAAACTGTTTTTT. Protein sequence: CASSQDPRGNEKLFF.

V gene TRBV3-1 combines with J gene TRBJ1-2; tentative D call: TRBD1 (6 bases). CDR1 and CDR2 from the germline V gene are LGHDT and YNNKEL (reference sequence). The CDR3 extends over 15 amino acids. V was shortened by 1 base and J by 2 bases, with 11 bases between the two germline ends. CDR3: CASSQGIQGNYGYTF. The CDR3 DNA reads TGTGCCAGCAGCCAAGGCATTCAGGGGAACTATGGCTACACCTTC. Full variable domain (rest looked up from reference TRBV3-1 and TRBJ1-2): DTAVSQTPKYLVTQMGNDKSIKCEQNLGHDTMYWYKQDSKKFLKIMFSYNNKELIINETVPNRFSPKSPDKAHLNLHINSLELGDSAVYFCASSQGIQGNYGYTFGSGTRLTVV.

This chain links TRBV27 with TRBJ2-5, with TRBD2 as a possible D gene (5 bases). Germline V lookup: CDR1 MNHEY, CDR2 SMNVEV (reference sequence). V was pared by 4 bases and J by 5 bases, with 14 bases between. The CDR3 consists of 14 residues. The CDR3 here is CASSSDWERETQYF. The CDR3 nucleotides are TGTGCCAGCAGTTCCGATTGGGAGCGGGAGACCCAGTACTTC.

In nucleotides, the CDR3 is TGTGCCAGCAGTTTAGGGGATGGGGGAAGGCCGCCCCAGCATTTT. It codes for CASSLGDGGRPPQHF. V usage is TRBV12-3 or TRBV12-4 and J usage is TRBJ1-5, with D possibly TRBD1 on 5 matching bases. V was clipped by 1 base and J by 9 bases, with 16 bases between them. This CDR3 comprises 15 residues.

This rearrangement joins TRBV4-1 to TRBJ1-2; 7 positions agree with TRBD1. This CDR3 contains 17 residues. V was clipped by 7 bases and J by 1 base; unmatched bases: 15. Germline V CDR1 and CDR2: MGHRA, YSYEKL. The CDR3, as DNA: TGCGCCAGCATCCCCCCGGGACAGCTCCTCCTTAACTATGGCTACACCTTC. Its protein product is CASIPPGQLLLNYGYTF.

This clonotype was observed many times. The chain combines TRBV7-9 with TRBJ2-3; D might be TRBD1 (5 bases). V dropped 2 bases and J dropped 0 bases, with 9 bases sitting between them. The CDR3 totals 15 residues. Germline V CDR1 and CDR2: SEHNR, FQNEAQ (reference sequence). CDR3 coding DNA: TGTGCCAGCAGCTTAAATTCAGGGAGCACAGATACGCAGTATTTT. Encoded protein: CASSLNSGSTDTQYF.

The chain couples TRBV7-2 to TRBJ2-4; the match to TRBD2 covers 10 bases. CDR1 and CDR2 (germline): SGHTA, FQGNSA. The CDR3 runs 15 residues. V dropped 5 bases and J dropped 13; count of bases not matched to a gene: 14. CDR3: CASSLGLAAAGRQYF. The CDR3 DNA is TGTGCCAGCAGCCTAGGACTAGCGGCCGCCGGCCGACAGTACTTC.

This sequence joins TRBV2 and TRBJ2-7, with TRBD2 as a possible D gene (5 bases). This CDR3 spans 16 amino acids. The V gene's germline CDR1 is SNHLY and CDR2 FYNNEI. Trimming removed 3 bases at V and 0 bases at J, with 15 bases between. In DNA, the CDR3 is TGTGCCAGCAGTGATGACGGGAAAAGTATCTCCTACGAGCAGTACTTC. Protein product: CASSDDGKSISYEQYF.

The chain employs TRBV4-1 and TRBJ2-7, with a possible D match to TRBD2 (6 bases). V was cut by 1 base and J by 0 bases, with 10 bases left in between. CDR3 length: 15 amino acids. Germline V CDR1 and CDR2: MGHRA, YSYEKL. The CDR3 loop reads CASSQAGGASYEQYF. The DNA of the CDR3 is TGCGCCAGCAGCCAAGCCGGCGGGGCCTCCTACGAGCAGTACTTC.

Of note for this clonotype: With a much larger clone just one base away, this may be a read error. The V and J genes are TRBV3-1 and TRBJ2-7; tentative D call: TRBD2 (6 bases). V dropped 6 bases and J dropped 9 bases, with 15 bases sitting between them. CDR1 is LGHDT, CDR2 YNNKEL, per germline (reference sequence). The CDR3 loop spans 12 amino acids. The CDR3 DNA is TGTGCCAGCAGTCAGTCGGGGGTAAGGCAGTACTTC. It yields the protein CASSQSGVRQYF.

J is TRBJ2-1 and V is TRBV2; TRBD1 might be the D (6 bases). V gave up 4 bases and J gave up 2 bases, with 9 bases separating them. From germline, CDR1 is SNHLY and CDR2 FYNNEI. This CDR3 region has 14 residues. The CDR3 nucleotides read TGTGCCAGCAGTGCCAGGGGAGCCTACAATGAGCAGTTCTTC. Its protein product is CASSARGAYNEQFF.

This clonotype was found a few times. This chain links TRBV3-1 with TRBJ2-6; D possibly corresponds to TRBD2 (5 bases). V lost 2 bases, J lost 1 base, and 6 bases lay in between. This CDR3 region has 15 residues. CDR1 is LGHDT and CDR2 is YNNKEL in the germline V gene (reference sequence). DNA for the CDR3: TGTGCCAGCAGCCAAACTAGGTCTGGGGCCAACGTCCTGACTTTC. Its protein is CASSQTRSGANVLTF.

This clonotype showed up just a few times. The chain employs TRBV7-2 and TRBJ1-2; 8 bases are a match to TRBD1. Germline CDR1 and CDR2: SGHTA and FQGNSA. J lost 3 bases, V lost 5 bases, and 14 bases had no gene match. The CDR3 contains 17 residues. The CDR3 protein is CASSQDRVLGLHYGYTF. In nucleotides, the CDR3 is TGTGCCAGCAGCCAGGACAGGGTCTTGGGACTGCACTATGGCTACACCTTC.

This clonotype was seen a few times. V and J are TRBV12-3 or TRBV12-4 and TRBJ2-2; D gene ambiguous. The CDR3 loop spans 13 amino acids. Trimming took 6 bases from V and 6 from J, leaving 11 bases between them. CDR3 nucleotide sequence: TGTGCCAGCAGGGTCTTCCCTGCCGGGGAGCTGTTTTTT. Translated: CASRVFPAGELFF.

V gene TRBV29-1 combines with J gene TRBJ2-7; D uncertain. Germline V gene lookup returns CDR1 SQVTM and CDR2 ANQGSEA. The CDR3 is 12 amino acids. The germline V and J ends were trimmed by 4 bases and 0 bases, with 7 bases remaining between them. The CDR3 region has the DNA TGCAGCGTTGTCTCAGACTCCTACGAGCAGTACTTC. It yields the protein CSVVSDSYEQYF.

Here the CDR3 DNA reads TGCGCCAGCACCGGGACAGGAGATGCCTATGGCTACACCTTC. Translation: CASTGTGDAYGYTF. The rearrangement joins TRBV5-1 to TRBJ1-2, with 8 bases lining up with TRBD1. This CDR3 has 14 residues. In germline, CDR1 is SGHRS, CDR2 YFSETQ. The junction had 8 bases not matched to a gene; V was cut back by 6 bases and J by 4 bases.

The CDR3 DNA is TGTGCCACCAGTGACCAAGGACAGGTGAGGCCAGATACGCAGTATTTT. This sequence encodes CATSDQGQVRPDTQYF. The chain couples TRBV24-1 to TRBJ2-3, with TRBD1 matching over 7 bases. Germline lookup yields CDR1 KGHDR and CDR2 SFDVKD. The ends lost 4 bases at V and 4 bases at J; junction bases unmatched: 10. This CDR3 has 16 residues.

The J gene is TRBJ2-7, the V gene TRBV4-1, with TRBD2 matching 8 bases. The germline V gene has CDR1 MGHRA and CDR2 YSYEKL. The ends lost 4 bases at V and 5 bases at J; junction bases unmatched: 10. The CDR3 consists of 15 residues. CDR3 DNA sequence: TGCGCCAGCAGCCGAGACGGGGGGGCATGGAACGAGCAGTACTTC. This encodes CASSRDGGAWNEQYF.

The chain recombines TRBV7-2 with TRBJ2-5; D possibly corresponds to TRBD2 (5 bases). The J call may be mistaken, given a closer DNA end match to TRBJ2-7. In germline, CDR1 is SGHTA, CDR2 FQGNSA. The CDR3 covers 12 residues. The CDR3, as DNA: TGTGCCAGCAGACGAACCGGGGACGAGCAGTACTTC. Protein: CASRRTGDEQYF.

The genes are TRBV29-1 and TRBJ1-2, with TRBD1 matching over 7 bases. J was trimmed by 4 bases and V by 5 bases; bases with no gene match: 10. Looked up from germline, CDR1 is SQVTM and CDR2 is ANQGSEA. The CDR3 consists of 14 residues. The CDR3 loop reads CSVQQGSGGYGYTF. The CDR3 nucleotides read TGCAGCGTTCAACAGGGGTCCGGGGGCTATGGCTACACCTTC.

V and J are TRBV7-9 and TRBJ2-5, with a weak D call TRBD2 (6 bases). The J call may be mistaken, given a closer DNA end match to TRBJ2-7. Germline V lookup: CDR1 SEHNR, CDR2 FQNEAQ (reference sequence). The CDR3 length is 12 residues. The CDR3 sequence is CASSPQRDEQYF. The CDR3 DNA is TGTGCCAGCAGCCCGCAGCGGGACGAGCAGTACTTC.

The chain employs TRBV5-1 and TRBJ2-6; D is perhaps TRBD1 or TRBD2 (6 bases each). V gave up 1 base and J gave up 2 bases, with 13 bases separating them. Germline V gives CDR1 SGHRS, CDR2 YFSETQ. The CDR3 is 17 amino acids. The CDR3 is CASSLIPGATGANVLTF. CDR3 bases: TGCGCCAGCAGCTTGATACCGGGGGCGACTGGGGCCAACGTCCTGACTTTC.